The sequence of this T cell receptor (beta chain) was determined in a study of T-cell memory formation after mild COVID-19. Overall study context: The TCR clusters were mostly specific to one donor.

The CDR3 contains 15 residues. The germline V gene encodes CDR1 SGHAT and CDR2 FQNNGV. V dropped 0 bases and J dropped 2 bases, with 7 bases sitting between them. TCRdb called the 5' RACE reads again in MiXCR, with one record for every CDR3 protein. This table holds around 370,000 distinct CDR3 sequences, 20% to 25% found once. The source material was PBMCs or a T cell subset sorted from them (not recorded which). This sequence was found in an adult woman who had mild COVID-19 (a few samples of this study predate the infection). Cell type and time point are not known. The rearrangement joins TRBV11-2 to TRBJ2-2; no clear D gene. CDR3 residues: CASSLEYTNTGELFF. Written as DNA, the CDR3 is TGTGCCAGCAGCTTAGAGTATACAAACACCGGGGAGCTGTTTTTT.